These T cell receptor beta chains were read from a single sample in a study of OX40 agonist ivuxolimab in advanced cancers. Sequencing was performed with immunoSEQ multiplex PCR; in TCRdb, only in-frame clones are kept and a portion is missing. The top ten hold approximately 0.5% of the sample, which has tens of thousands of clones, 75% to 90% seen once. Sequenced material: CD4+ or CD8+ T cells sorted from blood, taken in a trial of the OX40 agonist ivuxolimab. The receptors originated from an adult with an advanced solid tumor such as melanoma, head and neck, liver or kidney cancer. Both conserved end residues are part of each CDR3. The order of the fields is clone size, D gene, V gene, J gene, CDR3 protein, CDR3 DNA. A D gene is named only where the DNA matches it firmly. Where a row states a size, it is once, few, many or the class of an expanded clone; other rows omit it.

abundance: -; d_gene: TRBD2; v_gene: TRBV6-1; j_gene: TRBJ2-7; CDR3aa: CASSGLAGGGEQYF; CDR3nt: TGTGCCAGCAGCGGACTAGCGGGAGGGGGCGAGCAGTACTTC
abundance: -; d_gene: TRBD2; v_gene: TRBV10-3; j_gene: TRBJ2-1; CDR3aa: CASASRGSGNEQFF; CDR3nt: TGTGCCTCAGCTTCAAGGGGTAGCGGGAATGAGCAGTTCTTC
abundance: once; d_gene: TRBD1; v_gene: TRBV7-9; j_gene: TRBJ2-5; CDR3aa: CASSSTRTGVVETQYF; CDR3nt: TGTGCCAGCAGCTCGACTCGGACAGGGGTCGTGGAGACCCAGTACTTC
abundance: -; d_gene: TRBD2; v_gene: TRBV11-3; j_gene: TRBJ2-5; CDR3aa: CASSPGLAGQGTQYF; CDR3nt: TGTGCCAGCAGCCCGGGACTAGCCGGCCAGGGGACCCAGTACTTC
abundance: -; d_gene: TRBD2; v_gene: TRBV10-1; j_gene: TRBJ2-1; CDR3aa: CASLSGTSGSNEQFF; CDR3nt: TGCGCCAGCCTATCCGGGACTAGCGGGAGTAATGAGCAGTTCTTC
abundance: -; d_gene: -; v_gene: TRBV6-5; j_gene: TRBJ2-7; CDR3aa: CASSYEFRTAYEQYF; CDR3nt: TGTGCCAGCAGTTACGAATTCAGGACAGCGTACGAGCAGTACTTC
abundance: -; d_gene: -; v_gene: TRBV11-3; j_gene: TRBJ1-6; CDR3aa: CASSPSGGTNSPLHF; CDR3nt: TGTGCCAGCAGCCCCTCGGGAGGGACCAATTCACCCCTCCACTTT
abundance: -; d_gene: -; v_gene: TRBV7-9; j_gene: TRBJ1-1; CDR3aa: CASRAWGGEAFF; CDR3nt: TGTGCCAGCAGGGCTTGGGGAGGTGAAGCTTTCTTT
abundance: -; d_gene: TRBD1; v_gene: TRBV11-1; j_gene: TRBJ2-6; CDR3aa: CASSLSDRGAGANVLTF; CDR3nt: TGTGCCAGCAGCTTAAGCGACAGGGGCGCTGGGGCCAACGTCCTGACTTTC
abundance: few; d_gene: -; v_gene: TRBV7-6; j_gene: TRBJ2-2; CDR3aa: CASSLVAGVTGELFF; CDR3nt: TGTGCCAGCAGCTTAGTTGCAGGGGTAACCGGGGAGCTGTTTTTT
abundance: -; d_gene: -; v_gene: TRBV19; j_gene: TRBJ1-3; CDR3aa: CASSIPVEAGNTIYF; CDR3nt: TGTGCCAGTAGTATACCGGTGGAGGCTGGAAACACCATATATTTT
abundance: -; d_gene: -; v_gene: TRBV19; j_gene: TRBJ2-7; CDR3aa: CASSPTGTDLYEQYF; CDR3nt: TGTGCCAGTAGTCCAACCGGGACGGACCTTTACGAGCAGTACTTC
abundance: -; d_gene: TRBD2; v_gene: TRBV6-5; j_gene: TRBJ2-1; CDR3aa: CASSYGGLASNEQFF; CDR3nt: TGTGCCAGCAGTTACGGGGGACTAGCGTCTAATGAGCAGTTCTTC
abundance: -; d_gene: TRBD1; v_gene: TRBV5-4; j_gene: TRBJ2-5; CDR3aa: CASSSQQGRETQYF; CDR3nt: TGTGCCAGCAGCTCCCAACAGGGGAGAGAGACCCAGTACTTC
abundance: -; d_gene: TRBD1; v_gene: TRBV29-1; j_gene: TRBJ2-3; CDR3aa: CSVATGVTDTQYF; CDR3nt: TGCAGCGTTGCTACAGGGGTAACGGATACGCAGTATTTT
abundance: once; d_gene: TRBD2; v_gene: TRBV5-4; j_gene: TRBJ2-5; CDR3aa: CASSLPRSSGMRETQYF; CDR3nt: TGTGCCAGCAGCCTACCACGATCCAGCGGGATGAGAGAGACCCAGTACTTC
abundance: -; d_gene: -; v_gene: TRBV11-1; j_gene: TRBJ1-1; CDR3aa: CASSWGRNTEAFF; CDR3nt: TGTGCCAGCAGCTGGGGAAGGAACACTGAAGCTTTCTTT
abundance: -; d_gene: TRBD2; v_gene: TRBV27; j_gene: TRBJ2-5; CDR3aa: CASSLGGLAGGVETQYF; CDR3nt: TGTGCCAGCAGTTTAGGTGGGCTAGCGGGAGGGGTGGAGACCCAGTACTTC